These 20 T cell receptor beta chains were sequenced from one sample in a study of blood T cells in healthy people across ages. A sample-barcoded 5' primer and a J-beta primer mix were used in a second PCR of roughly 6 to 11 cycles. TCRdb reanalysed the 5' RACE reads using MiXCR and keeps one entry per CDR3 protein. Among 1.5 million to 2 million distinct CDR3 sequences listed, approximately 50% were seen once. Sequenced sample: blood. Receptors originate from a woman aged 40 to 50 in good health.

The genes are TRBV20-1 and TRBJ1-1; 8 nucleotides match TRBD1. Germline values: CDR1 DFQATT, CDR2 SNEGSKA (reference sequence). V dropped 1 base and J dropped 7; count of bases not matched to a gene: 8. This CDR3 region has 14 residues. CDR3 DNA: TGCAGTGCTAGAGCCCTGACAGGGGCGGGTGAAGCTTTCTTT. This encodes CSARALTGAGEAFF.

J is TRBJ2-1 and V is TRBV29-1, with D possibly matching TRBD1 (7 bases). The CDR3 has 14 amino acids. Between the trimmed V and J ends, which lost 7 bases and 6 bases, there was a span of 19 bases. Germline V CDR1 and CDR2: SQVTM, ANQGSEA. DNA for the CDR3: TGCAGCGCCCGTGGAGGGGGCTATAGCAATGAGCAGTTCTTC. Translated, it gives CSARGGGYSNEQFF.

The chain combines TRBV12-3 or TRBV12-4 with TRBJ1-2; unclear D gene. The CDR3 runs to 12 residues. V gave up 6 bases and J gave up 6 bases, with 11 bases separating them. CDR3 nucleotide sequence: TGTGCCAGCAGATTGACCACTGATGGCTACACCTTC. Translated: CASRLTTDGYTF.

Details on this clonotype: Just one base apart from a much larger clone, this may be a read error. The chain combines TRBV6-1 with TRBJ2-3; D not resolved. CDR1 and CDR2 (germline): MNHNS, SASEGT. This CDR3 is built from 11 residues. The CDR3 protein is CASSERDTPYF. The CDR3 nucleotides are TGTGCCAGCAGTGAAAGAGATACGCCGTATTTT.

The sample holds a few counts of this clonotype. A read error may be the cause here, since a much bigger clone is one base away. The rearrangement links TRBV28 to TRBJ1-2; D ambiguous. The ends were cut back, 5 bases at V and 7 bases at J, with 17 bases in the middle. The length of the CDR3 is 14 residues. Germline loops: CDR1 MDHEN, CDR2 SYDVKM. The CDR3 region has the DNA TGTGCCAGCAGTGCCGGCTTGAGAGGGCTTGGCTACACCTTC. Its protein product is CASSAGLRGLGYTF.

A few counts support this clonotype. The rearrangement uses TRBV11-2 and TRBJ2-3; TRBD1 might be the D (7 bases). CDR3 size: 15 residues. V was trimmed by 5 bases and J by 4 bases, leaving 16 bases between them. Germline values: CDR1 SGHAT, CDR2 FQNNGV. CDR3 sequence: CASSPTQGEADTQYF. DNA of the CDR3: TGTGCCAGCAGCCCTACTCAGGGGGAGGCAGATACGCAGTATTTT.

The genes are TRBV5-1 and TRBJ1-6, with D unresolved. The CDR3 sequence is 15 residues long. Germline V lookup: CDR1 SGHRS, CDR2 YFSETQ. Trimming removed 4 bases at V and 9 bases at J, with 17 bases between. CDR3 in amino acids: CASSDLRASTSPLHF. In DNA, the CDR3 is TGCGCCAGCAGCGACCTTCGGGCGTCAACTTCACCCCTCCACTTT.

The CDR3 loop reads CSVPLTGNYGYTF. Written as DNA, the CDR3 is TGCAGCGTTCCTCTGACAGGGAACTATGGCTACACCTTC. The chain employs TRBV29-1 and TRBJ1-2; 7 bases match TRBD1. Per germline, CDR1 SQVTM and CDR2 ANQGSEA. This CDR3 is built from 13 residues. V lost 5 bases, J lost 2 bases, and 5 bases stayed unmatched.

The chain carries TRBV20-1 and TRBJ1-2; 7 positions agree with TRBD1. Looked up from germline, CDR1 is DFQATT and CDR2 is SNEGSKA (reference sequence). The CDR3 is 13 amino acids. The junction had 5 bases not matched to a gene; V was cut back by 6 bases and J by 1 base. CDR3 in DNA: TGCAGTGCCGGGGGACAGCTTAACTATGGCTACACCTTC. Translated: CSAGGQLNYGYTF.

The chain combines TRBV3-1 with TRBJ2-7; TRBD1 might be the D (6 bases). Trimming stripped 6 bases from V and 2 bases from J, with 14 bases between. This CDR3 comprises 14 residues. The germline V gene encodes CDR1 LGHDT and CDR2 YNNKEL (reference sequence). CDR3 loop: CASRETGRTYEQYF. For the CDR3, the DNA is TGTGCCAGCAGAGAGACAGGACGAACCTACGAGCAGTACTTC.

The chain recombines TRBV6-2 or TRBV6-3 with TRBJ2-6; 7 bases match TRBD1. In germline, CDR1 is MNHEY, CDR2 SVGEGT. J lost 0 bases, V lost 4 bases, and 6 bases had no gene match. This CDR3 spans 17 amino acids. The CDR3 protein is CASSSGTASSGANVLTF. The CDR3 DNA follows: TGTGCCAGCAGTTCCGGGACAGCTTCCTCTGGGGCCAACGTCCTGACTTTC.

This clonotype was recorded only once. The CDR3 DNA is TGTGCCAGCAGTCGCGAGAGTCGAGGGGGCCACTATGGCTACACCTTC. Its translation is CASSRESRGGHYGYTF. The chain has TRBV6-5 and TRBJ1-2; TRBD1 matches at 7 bases. After removal of 5 bases from V and 3 bases from J, the junction contained 12 bases not matched to a gene. The CDR3 is 16 residues long. Germline assignment: CDR1 MNHEY and CDR2 SVGAGI.

V gene TRBV7-2 combines with J gene TRBJ1-6; D possibly corresponds to TRBD1 (5 bases). Trimming removed 5 bases from V and 6 bases from J, with 14 bases in between. There are 15 residues in the CDR3. Germline loops: CDR1 SGHTA, CDR2 FQGNSA. The CDR3 reads CASSPQAGRNSPLHF. In nucleotides, the CDR3 is TGTGCCAGCAGCCCCCAGGCAGGGCGTAATTCACCCCTCCACTTT.

The J gene is TRBJ2-1, the V gene TRBV14; 9 bases align to TRBD1. V lost 3 bases, J lost 5 bases, and 5 bases stayed unmatched. This CDR3 region has 15 residues. CDR1 and CDR2 from the germline V gene are SGHDN and FVKESK. CDR3 in DNA: TGTGCCAGCAGCCACCGGGACAGGGTCCACAATGAGCAGTTCTTC. Encoded protein: CASSHRDRVHNEQFF.

The CDR3 DNA sequence: TGCAGTGCTAGAGTCCAGGGGGCGGCGCAGCCCCAGCATTTT. Amino acid sequence: CSARVQGAAQPQHF. The chain is built from TRBV20-1 and TRBJ1-5; 8 nucleotides line up with TRBD1. Germline V CDR1 and CDR2: DFQATT, SNEGSKA (reference sequence). The CDR3 consists of 14 residues. With V trimmed by 1 base and J by 7 bases, 6 bases remained unmatched.

The chain links TRBV6-2 or TRBV6-3 to TRBJ2-7, with TRBD1 matching over 7 bases. Losses at the gene ends were 0 bases for V and 1 base for J; bases not matched to a gene: 3. The germline gives CDR1 MNHEY, CDR2 SVGEGT. This CDR3 region has 15 residues. CDR3 nucleotide sequence: TGTGCCAGCAGTTACTCCGCGACAGGGTCCTACGAGCAGTACTTC. It specifies CASSYSATGSYEQYF.

J is TRBJ1-2 and V is TRBV25-1; tentative D call: TRBD1 (6 bases). The germline V gene encodes CDR1 MGHDK and CDR2 SYGVNS. V was trimmed by 7 bases and J by 4 bases, leaving 16 bases between them. This CDR3 is 14 amino acids long. The CDR3, as DNA: TGTGCCAGCATCCCACAGGGCCGGTCCTATGGCTACACCTTC. Amino acids: CASIPQGRSYGYTF.

This clonotype appeared a few times. The J gene is TRBJ2-1, the V gene TRBV18; D is unresolved. Trimming stripped 2 bases from V and 5 bases from J, with 19 bases between. Germline V gene sequence: CDR1 KGHSH, CDR2 LQKENI. This CDR3 is built from 17 residues. The CDR3 DNA follows: TGTGCCAGCTCACCATCCAAGGCATCATTGGCGAACAATGAGCAGTTCTTC. It specifies CASSPSKASLANNEQFF.

This rearrangement joins TRBV27 to TRBJ2-6; 10 positions match TRBD1. The CDR3 spans 18 residues. Germline loops: CDR1 MNHEY, CDR2 SMNVEV (reference sequence). V was clipped by 4 bases and J by 3 bases; unmatched bases: 9. Here the CDR3 reads CASSSRDRGGIGANVLTF. CDR3 nucleotides: TGTGCCAGCAGTTCCCGGGACAGGGGAGGGATTGGGGCCAACGTCCTGACTTTC.

The V gene is TRBV20-1, the J gene TRBJ2-3; D might be TRBD1 (6 bases). Germline V gene data show CDR1 as DFQATT and CDR2 as SNEGSKA (reference sequence). This CDR3 is built from 17 residues. V lost 2 bases, J lost 7 bases, and 25 bases lay in between. The CDR3 reads CSARSLMLGQGKNTQYF. The CDR3, as DNA: TGCAGTGCTAGAAGTCTTATGTTAGGGCAGGGGAAAAATACGCAGTATTTT.